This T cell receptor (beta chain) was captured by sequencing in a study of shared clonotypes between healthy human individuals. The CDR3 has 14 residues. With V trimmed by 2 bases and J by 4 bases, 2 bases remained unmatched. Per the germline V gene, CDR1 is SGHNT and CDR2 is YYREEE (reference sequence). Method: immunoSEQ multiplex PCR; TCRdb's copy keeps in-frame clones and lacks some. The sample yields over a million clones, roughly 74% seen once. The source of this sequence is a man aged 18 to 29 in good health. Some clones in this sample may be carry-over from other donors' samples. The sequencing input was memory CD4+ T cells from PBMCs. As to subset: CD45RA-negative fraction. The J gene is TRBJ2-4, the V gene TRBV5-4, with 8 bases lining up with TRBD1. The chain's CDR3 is CASSFGDRKNIQYF. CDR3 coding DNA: TGTGCCAGCAGCTTCGGGGACAGGAAAAACATTCAGTACTTC.